The rows below give T cell receptor beta chains drawn from one sample of a study of identical twins. Via MiXCR, TCRdb re-called the 5' RACE reads, giving one row per CDR3 protein. Here the sample spans about 530,000 distinct CDR3 sequences, about 22% being singletons. This sample also appeared in a second study, on yellow fever vaccine responses in identical twins.

The sample was CD4+ T cells sorted from blood. These receptors were collected from a woman aged 18-35 years in good health. Both conserved end residues are part of each CDR3. The D gene is left open where the match is weak.

>TRBV12-3/TRBV12-4|NA
CASTGDPRAGYTF
>TRBV6-1|NA
CASSTLGGLAKNIQYF
>TRBV7-6|TRBD2
CASSLSGGTYQETQYF
>TRBV11-2|NA
CASSSHLGGASAGELFF
>TRBV11-1|TRBD1
CASSHSGRVDRGNTEAFF
>TRBV12-3/TRBV12-4|TRBD2
CASKISGTTDTQYF
>TRBV4-1|TRBD2
CASSQEPSGSVRDTQYF
>TRBV28|NA
CASSFGQTYNEQFF
>TRBV24-1|NA
CATSDSDRYTDTQYF
>TRBV28|NA
CASSPPGSLETQYF
>TRBV6-5|NA
CASSYSNSGYSGELFF
>TRBV4-1|NA
CASSQERGETQYF
>TRBV5-1|NA
CASSLGTAATGVLFF
>TRBV7-7|NA
CASSSGPSMVF
>TRBV4-1|NA
CASSQGKGQGYQETQYF
>TRBV29-1|TRBD2
CSVVGTSGSSLIYEQYF
>TRBV20-1|TRBD1
CSASKGQGYGYTF
>TRBV24-1|TRBD1
CATSPWAGGSNEQFF
>TRBV20-1|TRBD1
CSAEGGPLKNIQYF
>TRBV7-9|TRBD2
CASSSPLISGRINEQFF
>TRBV3-1|TRBD1
CASSQTTGTGRDEQFF
>TRBV10-3|TRBD2
CATSEREGRDTQYF
>TRBV12-3/TRBV12-4|NA
CASSMTGPQVAFF
>TRBV9|NA
CASSVGIQVTEAFF
>TRBV2|TRBD2
CASSKLAGGDTGELFF
>TRBV20-1|NA
CSNIQAGWGNEQFF
>TRBV12-3/TRBV12-4|TRBD2
CASRELAGGPPFF
>TRBV20-1|TRBD2
CSARVGTSGSREQFF
>TRBV4-1|TRBD2
CASSQGLAGGGAKNIQYF
>TRBV10-3|NA
CAISESGRSNQPQHF
>TRBV10-3|NA
CATQGGTESQYF
>TRBV28|NA
CASSYLSDRVGKLFF
>TRBV12-3/TRBV12-4|NA
CASSFQSSGANVLTF
>TRBV29-1|NA
CSVAGSYEQYF
>TRBV11-2|NA
CASSPNRGGSTDTQYF
>TRBV3-1|NA
CASSQSADNHGYTF
>TRBV25-1|TRBD1
CASSTTGIYNEQFF
>TRBV12-3/TRBV12-4|NA
CASAPGGSGNTIYF
>TRBV12-3/TRBV12-4|TRBD2
CASSPWTVPAGGFYNEQFF
>TRBV10-3|NA
CAIRGTFLPGNTIYF
>TRBV15|NA
CATSKGQTYRSGQPQHF
>TRBV10-2|TRBD2
CASSEMALAGAGTQYF
>TRBV6-4|TRBD1
CASGKTGNNEQFF
>TRBV5-1|NA
CASSLAGGQGQETQYF
>TRBV5-1|NA
CASSLAGAYEGETQYF
>TRBV11-2|NA
CASSHREGAVNEQFF
>TRBV9|NA
CASSRGSLGSGNTGELFF
>TRBV6-1|NA
CASSEGVGSTDTQYF
>TRBV5-1|TRBD1
CASSLEGQGVWPSGANVLTF
>TRBV29-1|TRBD2
CSVRVAGGPGEQFF
>TRBV7-9|NA
CASSLGASLSYEQYF
>TRBV20-1|NA
CSAQGGRNTEAFF
>TRBV7-9|TRBD1
CASSQTGDSYEQYF
>TRBV5-1|TRBD1
CASSDPGTGRETQYF